Following are 21 T cell receptor beta chains from one sample sequenced in a study of CD8+ T cells in alopecia areata. Extraction of RNA preceded its reverse transcription into cDNA, which served as the sequencing template. The table came from immunoSEQ multiplex PCR; TCRdb's copy has only in-frame clones and leaves some out. This sample has 10,000 to 15,000 clones, with 56% found just once. Collected material from alopecia areata patients comprised lesional scalp punch biopsies and peripheral blood. The material sequenced was skin. These receptors were taken from a human donor with alopecia areata.

The chain carries TRBV6-6 and TRBJ1-1; 8 bases agree with TRBD1. Germline trimming cut 0 bases from V and 3 bases from J; bases unmatched to any gene: 6. Germline assignment: CDR1 MNHNY and CDR2 SVGAGI (reference sequence). This CDR3 spans 16 amino acids. This CDR3 reads CASSYSGQGSYTEAFF. The DNA for the CDR3 is TGTGCCAGCAGTTACTCCGGACAGGGATCTTACACTGAAGCTTTCTTT.

This chain uses TRBV6-5 with TRBJ1-5; 10 bases match TRBD1. The CDR3 is 14 amino acids. V trimming: 6 bases; J trimming: 6 bases; junction bases outside the gene matches: 5. CDR1 MNHEY and CDR2 SVGAGI come from the germline V gene. The CDR3 spells CASRGTGEFQPQHF. The CDR3 nucleotides read TGTGCCAGCAGAGGGACAGGGGAGTTTCAGCCCCAGCATTTT.

V is TRBV2 and J is TRBJ2-1; 9 nucleotides agree with TRBD1. The CDR3 contains 17 residues. Germline V lookup: CDR1 SNHLY, CDR2 FYNNEI. The V and J ends lost 9 bases and 2 bases, in that order; junction bases with no gene match: 14. Written as DNA, the CDR3 is TGTGCCAGAACCCGTGGGCCCGACAGGGGGGCCTACAATGAGCAGTTCTTC. It specifies CARTRGPDRGAYNEQFF.

The CDR3 DNA sequence: TGTGCCAGCGGTCAGGGGAATCCCTATGAAACCGGTTATGGCTACACCTTC. Translation gives CASGQGNPYETGYGYTF. The J gene is TRBJ1-2, the V gene TRBV27; D is perhaps TRBD1 (6 bases). CDR1 and CDR2 (germline): MNHEY, SMNVEV (reference sequence). The CDR3 totals 17 residues. V shed 8 bases and J shed 5 bases, with 27 bases lying between them.

The chain links TRBV7-2 to TRBJ2-5; 10 bases fit TRBD1. The CDR3 totals 16 residues. V lost 3 bases to trimming and J lost 1 base; unmatched junction nucleotides: 5. Germline V gene lookup returns CDR1 SGHTA and CDR2 FQGNSA. The DNA of the CDR3 is TGTGCCAGCAGCTTCGGCTGGGACAGGGGCCAAGAGACCCAGTACTTC. It encodes CASSFGWDRGQETQYF.

The V gene is TRBV28, the J gene TRBJ1-2, with a possible D match to TRBD1 (5 bases). The length of the CDR3 is 19 residues. CDR1 is MDHEN, CDR2 SYDVKM, per germline. The V end was cut by 5 bases, the J end by 2 bases, with 27 bases between. DNA for the CDR3: TGTGCCAGCAGTCCAAGCAGACAGAGAAAAACAAATCGCAACTATGGCTACACCTTC. Its translation: CASSPSRQRKTNRNYGYTF.

This chain connects TRBV2 to TRBJ2-7; 13 positions agree with TRBD2. The CDR3 is made up of 16 amino acids. Per the germline V gene, CDR1 is SNHLY and CDR2 is FYNNEI. The trim removed 7 bases at V and 6 bases at J, leaving 12 bases unmatched. CDR3 protein: CASMRGLAGTPSEQYF. The CDR3 bases are TGTGCCAGCATGAGGGGACTAGCGGGAACCCCTAGCGAGCAGTACTTC.

This clone was counted a few times. The CDR3 sequence is CASSFRGNTQYF. DNA of the CDR3: TGTGCCAGCAGCTTTAGGGGGAATACGCAGTATTTT. The rearrangement joins TRBV7-8 to TRBJ2-3; D possibly corresponds to TRBD1 (6 bases). The CDR3 runs 12 residues. Trimming took 3 bases from V and 7 from J, leaving 8 bases between them. Germline values: CDR1 SGHVS, CDR2 FQNEAQ.

CDR3 amino acids: CASSRDLTQYF. DNA of the CDR3: TGTGCCAGCAGTCGGGACTTAACGCAGTATTTT. This chain joins TRBV5-4 and TRBJ2-3; possible D gene TRBD2, 6 bases. V was cut by 5 bases and J by 9 bases, with 10 bases left in between. Germline CDR1 and CDR2: SGHNT and YYREEE (reference sequence). The CDR3 loop spans 11 amino acids.

This chain uses TRBV30 with TRBJ1-2; 7 nucleotides align to TRBD1. The J segment lost 7 bases and the V segment lost 6 bases, leaving 8 bases of the junction unmatched. From germline, CDR1 is GTSNPN and CDR2 SVGIG (reference sequence). The CDR3 covers 12 residues. CDR3 residues: CACSTGPGGYTF. CDR3 sequence (DNA): TGTGCCTGTTCGACAGGGCCGGGTGGCTACACCTTC. Filled out from reference TRBV30 and TRBJ1-2, the complete variable domain reads SQTIHQWPATLVQPVGSPLSLECTVEGTSNPNLYWYRQAAGRGLQLLFYSVGIGQISSEVPQNLSASRPQDRQFILSSKKLLLSDSGFYLCACSTGPGGYTFGSGTRLTVV.

In DNA, the CDR3 is TGTGCCAGCAGCAATCAGGGAGATGGGCAGTTCTTC. It codes for CASSNQGDGQFF. This chain joins TRBV7-6 and TRBJ2-1; either TRBD1 or TRBD2 may fit D (5 bases each). CDR1 is SGHVS, CDR2 FNYEAQ, per germline. There are 12 residues in the CDR3. V was trimmed by 5 bases and J by 12 bases, leaving 14 bases between them.

This rearrangement joins TRBV11-3 to TRBJ2-1; TRBD1 aligns across 9 bases. Germline V gene lookup returns CDR1 SGHNT and CDR2 YENEEA. After removal of 1 base from V and 7 bases from J, the junction contained 5 bases not matched to a gene. The CDR3 length is 15 residues. CDR3 sequence (DNA): TGTGCCAGCAGCTTAGCAGCCGGACAGGGGAATGAGCAGTTCTTC. Translating it yields CASSLAAGQGNEQFF.

The CDR3 spells CASSYRDSYEQYF. The CDR3 DNA follows: TGTGCCAGCTCTTACAGGGATTCCTACGAGCAGTACTTC. The chain couples TRBV19 to TRBJ2-7; D is possibly TRBD1 (6 bases). Per germline, CDR1 LNHDA and CDR2 SQIVND (reference sequence). V was trimmed by 9 bases and J by 1 base, leaving 13 bases between them. The CDR3 is 13 residues long.

The chain employs TRBV6-5 and TRBJ2-7; TRBD1 is a possible D gene (6 bases). Germline V gives CDR1 MNHEY, CDR2 SVGAGI. V was shortened by 6 bases and J by 6 bases, with 12 bases between the two germline ends. This CDR3 is 12 amino acids long. The CDR3 DNA reads as TGTGCCAGCAGCCGAACAGGGACCGAGCAGTACTTC. Protein product: CASSRTGTEQYF.

The chain is built from TRBV5-4 and TRBJ2-7; possibly TRBD2 for D (6 bases). Germline V lookup: CDR1 SGHNT, CDR2 YYREEE (reference sequence). The CDR3 loop spans 14 amino acids. Trimming shortened V by 5 bases and J by 7 bases, and 19 bases separated the two germline ends. The CDR3 loop reads CASRWDFSNLEQYF. The CDR3 DNA sequence: TGTGCCAGCAGATGGGACTTCTCCAATTTAGAGCAGTACTTC.

The rearrangement uses TRBV7-6 and TRBJ2-5, with D possibly being TRBD2 (6 bases). The CDR3 covers 13 residues. Germline V CDR1 and CDR2: SGHVS, FNYEAQ. Trimming removed 4 bases from V and 5 bases from J, with 11 bases in between. Here the CDR3 reads CASSWLGGETQYF. The CDR3 DNA is TGTGCCAGCAGCTGGCTTGGGGGGGAGACCCAGTACTTC.

In this sample, this clone turned up a few times. The rearrangement uses TRBV23-1 and TRBJ2-1; 7 bases line up with TRBD1. TRBV23-1 is known as an ORF, though its function is uncertain. Trimming took 6 bases from V and 5 from J; bases not matched to a gene: 10. This CDR3 has 15 amino acids. Here the CDR3 DNA reads TGCGCCAGCAGGAAACGGGACAGCTATGACAATGAGCAGTTCTTC. Translated, it gives CASRKRDSYDNEQFF.

This clone was counted a single time. V is TRBV7-9 and J is TRBJ2-5, with unresolved D. V lost 3 bases, J lost 2 bases, and 4 bases lay in between. The CDR3 length is 12 residues. CDR1 is SEHNR and CDR2 is FQNEAQ in the germline V gene (reference sequence). The CDR3 is CASSLGQETQYF. As DNA, the CDR3 is TGTGCCAGCAGCTTGGGACAAGAGACCCAGTACTTC.

The gene calls are TRBV11-2 and TRBJ1-4; 10 nucleotides align to TRBD1. Germline V gene data show CDR1 as SGHAT and CDR2 as FQNNGV. Germline trimming cut 0 bases from V and 10 bases from J; bases unmatched to any gene: 5. The CDR3 is 15 residues long. The CDR3 DNA reads TGTGCCAGCAGCTTAGATTTGGACAGGGGGACAAAACTGTTTTTT. Encoded protein: CASSLDLDRGTKLFF.

The chain joins TRBV5-1 to TRBJ2-2, with 8 bases aligning to TRBD2. This CDR3 region has 14 residues. Germline V gene lookup returns CDR1 SGHRS and CDR2 YFSETQ. Trimming at V came to 8 bases and at J to 4 bases, leaving 7 bases not matched to a gene. CDR3 region: CASRSSGFTGELFF. The DNA for the CDR3 is TGCGCCAGTCGGTCTAGCGGGTTCACCGGGGAGCTGTTTTTT. Filled out from reference TRBV5-1 and TRBJ2-2, the complete variable domain reads KAGVTQTPRYLIKTRGQQVTLSCSPISGHRSVSWYQQTPGQGLQFLFEYFSETQRNKGNFPGRFSGRQFSNSRSEMNVSTLELGDSALYLCASRSSGFTGELFFGEGSRLTVL.

The chain recombines TRBV19 with TRBJ2-5, with a weak D call TRBD2 (5 bases). Germline CDR1 reads LNHDA; CDR2 reads SQIVND (reference sequence). V was cut by 3 bases and J by 4 bases, with 6 bases left in between. The CDR3 consists of 12 residues. The CDR3 region is CASSIRGETQYF. CDR3 nucleotides: TGTGCCAGTAGTATCCGGGGAGAGACCCAGTACTTC.